This T cell receptor beta chain emerged from a study of T-cell reconstitution after alpha-beta-depleted transplantation in children. This clonotype was seen a few times. Preparation of the TCRbeta library used unique molecular identifiers. From the PCR reads, TCRdb called clonotypes with MiXCR, one entry per CDR3 protein. Counted here are around 440,000 distinct CDR3 sequences, roughly 15% occurring once; the ten biggest clones make up around 28%. This CDR3 has 15 amino acids. Germline V gene lookup returns CDR1 SGHDN and CDR2 FVKESK. The V gene end was trimmed by 1 base and the J gene end by 6 bases; junction bases not matched to a gene: 3.

V and J are TRBV14 and TRBJ2-4; TRBD2 matches 10 bases. This TCR came from a boy younger than two who had a stem cell transplant for Wiskott-Aldrich syndrome, so the T cells may come from the graft donor. Sequenced here: PBMCs, mostly from graft donor cells, sampled 360 days after TCRalphabeta/CD19-depleted stem cell transplant. DNA of the CDR3: TGTGCCAGCAGCCAAGCTAGCGGGGGCCGAAACATTCAGTACTTC. It specifies CASSQASGGRNIQYF.